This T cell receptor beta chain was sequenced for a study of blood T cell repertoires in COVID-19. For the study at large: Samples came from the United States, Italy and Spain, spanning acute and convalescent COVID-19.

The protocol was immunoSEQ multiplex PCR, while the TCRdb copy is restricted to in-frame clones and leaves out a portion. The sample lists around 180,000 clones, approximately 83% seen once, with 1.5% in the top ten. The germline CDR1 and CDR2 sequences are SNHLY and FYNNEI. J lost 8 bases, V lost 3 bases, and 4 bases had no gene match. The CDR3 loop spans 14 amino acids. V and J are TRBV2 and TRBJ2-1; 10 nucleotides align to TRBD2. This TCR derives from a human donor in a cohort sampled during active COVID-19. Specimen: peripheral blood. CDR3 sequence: CASSDQGTSDEQFF. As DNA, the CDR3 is TGTGCCAGCAGTGACCAAGGGACTAGCGATGAGCAGTTCTTC.